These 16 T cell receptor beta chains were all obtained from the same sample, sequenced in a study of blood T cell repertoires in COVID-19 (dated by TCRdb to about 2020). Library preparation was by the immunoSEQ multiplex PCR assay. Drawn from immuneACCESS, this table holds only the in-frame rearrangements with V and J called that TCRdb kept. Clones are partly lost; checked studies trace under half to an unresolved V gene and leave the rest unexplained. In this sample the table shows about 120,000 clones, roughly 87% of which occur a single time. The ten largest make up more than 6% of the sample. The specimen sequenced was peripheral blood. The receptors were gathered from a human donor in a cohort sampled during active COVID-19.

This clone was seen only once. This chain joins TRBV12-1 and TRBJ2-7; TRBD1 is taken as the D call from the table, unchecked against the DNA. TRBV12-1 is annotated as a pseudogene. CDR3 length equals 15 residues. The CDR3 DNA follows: TGTGCCAGCAGCTTTGGGGACACGAGTTCCTACGAGCAGTACTTC. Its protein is CASSFGDTSSYEQYF.

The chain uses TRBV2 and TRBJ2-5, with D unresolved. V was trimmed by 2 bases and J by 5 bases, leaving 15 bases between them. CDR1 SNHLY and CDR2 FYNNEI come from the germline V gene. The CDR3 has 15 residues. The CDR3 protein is CASSERYRGGETQYF. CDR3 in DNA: TGTGCCAGCAGTGAAAGATATAGAGGTGGGGAGACCCAGTACTTC.

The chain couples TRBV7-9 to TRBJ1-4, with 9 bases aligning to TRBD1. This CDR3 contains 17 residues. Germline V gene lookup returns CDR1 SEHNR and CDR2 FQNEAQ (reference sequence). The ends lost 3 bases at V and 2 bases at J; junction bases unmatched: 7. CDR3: CASSFPGTGRTNEKLFF. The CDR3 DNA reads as TGTGCCAGCAGCTTCCCCGGGACAGGGCGGACTAATGAAAAACTGTTTTTT.

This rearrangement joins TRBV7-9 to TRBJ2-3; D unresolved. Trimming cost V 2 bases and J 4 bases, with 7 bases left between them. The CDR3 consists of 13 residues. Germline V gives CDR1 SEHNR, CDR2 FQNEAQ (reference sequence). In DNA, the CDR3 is TGTGCCAGCAGCTTAACGACTCCAGATACGCAGTATTTT. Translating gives CASSLTTPDTQYF.

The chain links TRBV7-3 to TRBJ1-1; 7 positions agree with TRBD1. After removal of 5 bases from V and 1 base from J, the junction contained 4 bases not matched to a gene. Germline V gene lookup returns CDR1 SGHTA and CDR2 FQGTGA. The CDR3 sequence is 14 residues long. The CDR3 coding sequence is TGTGCCAGCAGCCCACGACAGGGGAACACTGAAGCTTTCTTT. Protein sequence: CASSPRQGNTEAFF.

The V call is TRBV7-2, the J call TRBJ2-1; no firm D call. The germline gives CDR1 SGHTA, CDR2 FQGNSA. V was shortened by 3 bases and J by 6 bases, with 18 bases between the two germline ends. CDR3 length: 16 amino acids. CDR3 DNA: TGTGCCAGCAGCTTCGCCCCGACTTTGCCCCTCAATGAGCAGTTCTTC. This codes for CASSFAPTLPLNEQFF. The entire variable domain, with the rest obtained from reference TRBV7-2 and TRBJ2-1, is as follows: GAGVSQSPSNKVTEKGKDVELRCDPISGHTALYWYRQSLGQGLEFLIYFQGNSAPDKSGLPSDRFSAERTGGSVSTLTIQRTQQEDSAVYLCASSFAPTLPLNEQFFGPGTRLTVL.

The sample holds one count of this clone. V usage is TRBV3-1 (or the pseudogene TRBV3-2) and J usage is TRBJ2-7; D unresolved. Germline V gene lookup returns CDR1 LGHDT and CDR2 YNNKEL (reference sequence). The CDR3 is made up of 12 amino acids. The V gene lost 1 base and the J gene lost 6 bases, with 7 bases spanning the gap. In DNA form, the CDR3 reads TGTGCCAGCAGCCAAGTTCTATCCGAGCAGTACTTC. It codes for CASSQVLSEQYF.

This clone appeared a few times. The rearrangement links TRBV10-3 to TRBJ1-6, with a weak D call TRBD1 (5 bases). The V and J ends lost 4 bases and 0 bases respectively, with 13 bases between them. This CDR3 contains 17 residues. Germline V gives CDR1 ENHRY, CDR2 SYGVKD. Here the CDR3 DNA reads TGTGCCATCAGTGGGGGACTCGAGAGCTCCTATAATTCACCCCTCCACTTT. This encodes CAISGGLESSYNSPLHF.

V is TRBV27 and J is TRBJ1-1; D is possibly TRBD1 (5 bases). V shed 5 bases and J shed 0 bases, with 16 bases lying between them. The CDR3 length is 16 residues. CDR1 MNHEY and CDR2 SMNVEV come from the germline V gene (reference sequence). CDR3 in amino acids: CASSTSYRILNTEAFF. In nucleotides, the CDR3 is TGTGCCAGCAGTACGAGCTACAGGATACTGAACACTGAAGCTTTCTTT.

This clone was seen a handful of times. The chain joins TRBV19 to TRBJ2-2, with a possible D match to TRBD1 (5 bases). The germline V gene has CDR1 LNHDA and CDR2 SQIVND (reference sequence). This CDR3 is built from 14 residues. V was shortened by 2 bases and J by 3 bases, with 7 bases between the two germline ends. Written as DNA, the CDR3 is TGTGCCAGTAGTATACAGGGATACACCGGGGAGCTGTTTTTT. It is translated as CASSIQGYTGELFF. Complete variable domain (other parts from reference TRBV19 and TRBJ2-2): DGGITQSPKYLFRKEGQNVTLSCEQNLNHDAMYWYRQDPGQGLRLIYYSQIVNDFQKGDIAEGYSVSREKKESFPLTVTSAQKNPTAFYLCASSIQGYTGELFFGEGSRLTVL.

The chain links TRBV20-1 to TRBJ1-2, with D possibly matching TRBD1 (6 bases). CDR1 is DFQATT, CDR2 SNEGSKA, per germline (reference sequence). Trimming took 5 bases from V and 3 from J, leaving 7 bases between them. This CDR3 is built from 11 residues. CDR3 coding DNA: TGCAGTGCTCACAGGGACTATGGCTACACCTTC. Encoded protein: CSAHRDYGYTF.

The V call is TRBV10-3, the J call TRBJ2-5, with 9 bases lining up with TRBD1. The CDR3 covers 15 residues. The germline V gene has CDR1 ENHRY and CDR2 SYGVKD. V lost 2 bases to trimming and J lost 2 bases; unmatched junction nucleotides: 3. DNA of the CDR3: TGTGCCATCAGTGAGCGCGGACAGGGGCAAGAGACCCAGTACTTC. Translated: CAISERGQGQETQYF.

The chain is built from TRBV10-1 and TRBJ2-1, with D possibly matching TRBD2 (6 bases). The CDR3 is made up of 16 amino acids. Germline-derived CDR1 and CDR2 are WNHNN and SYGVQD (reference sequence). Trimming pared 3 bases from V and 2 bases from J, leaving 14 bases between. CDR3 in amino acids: CASSDSGLAPYNEQFF. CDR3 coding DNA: TGCGCCAGCAGTGATTCGGGCCTAGCGCCCTACAATGAGCAGTTCTTC.

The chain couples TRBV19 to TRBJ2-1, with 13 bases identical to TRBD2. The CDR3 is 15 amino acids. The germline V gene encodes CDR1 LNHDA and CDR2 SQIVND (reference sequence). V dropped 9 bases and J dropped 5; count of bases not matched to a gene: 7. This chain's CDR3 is CASTPLAGGNNEQFF. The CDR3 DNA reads TGTGCCAGCACCCCACTAGCGGGAGGGAACAATGAGCAGTTCTTC.

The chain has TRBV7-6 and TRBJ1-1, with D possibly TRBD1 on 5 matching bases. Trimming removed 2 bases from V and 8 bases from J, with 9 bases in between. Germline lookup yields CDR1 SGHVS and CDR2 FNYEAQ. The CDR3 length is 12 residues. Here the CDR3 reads CASSLLGGEAFF. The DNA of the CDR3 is TGTGCCAGCAGCTTACTCGGGGGGGAAGCTTTCTTT.

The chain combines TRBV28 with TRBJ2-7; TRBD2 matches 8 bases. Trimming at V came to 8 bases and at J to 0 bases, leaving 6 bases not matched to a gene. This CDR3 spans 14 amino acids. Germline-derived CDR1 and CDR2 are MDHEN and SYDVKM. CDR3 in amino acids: CASGLSGVSYEQYF. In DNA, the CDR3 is TGTGCCAGCGGACTTAGCGGGGTCTCCTACGAGCAGTACTTC.